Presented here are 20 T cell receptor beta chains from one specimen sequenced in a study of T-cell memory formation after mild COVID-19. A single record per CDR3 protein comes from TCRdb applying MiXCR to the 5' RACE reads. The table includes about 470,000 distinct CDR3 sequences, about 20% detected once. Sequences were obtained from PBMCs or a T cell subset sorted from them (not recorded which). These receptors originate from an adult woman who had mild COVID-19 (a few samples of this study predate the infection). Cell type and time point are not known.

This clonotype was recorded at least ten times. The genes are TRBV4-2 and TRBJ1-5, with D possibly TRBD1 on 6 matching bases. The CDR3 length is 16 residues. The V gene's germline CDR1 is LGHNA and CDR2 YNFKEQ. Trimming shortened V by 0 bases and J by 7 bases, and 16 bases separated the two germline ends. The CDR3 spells CASSQDRAQGYQPQHF. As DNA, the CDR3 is TGTGCCAGCAGCCAAGATAGGGCACAGGGTTACCAGCCCCAGCATTTT.

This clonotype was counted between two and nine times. DNA for the CDR3: TGTGCCAGCAGCCCTTTGGCCCAACACTCCTACGAGCAGTACTTC. It is translated as CASSPLAQHSYEQYF. The chain has TRBV12-1 and TRBJ2-7; the table's D call, TRBD2, has no DNA check behind it. TRBV12-1 is listed as a pseudogene. The CDR3 is made up of 15 amino acids.

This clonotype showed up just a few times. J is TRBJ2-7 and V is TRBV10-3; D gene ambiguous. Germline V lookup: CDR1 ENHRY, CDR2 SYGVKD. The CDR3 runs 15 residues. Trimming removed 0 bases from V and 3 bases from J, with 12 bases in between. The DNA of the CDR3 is TGTGCCATCAGTGAGTCCGAATCTGGAAACTACGAGCAGTACTTC. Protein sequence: CAISESESGNYEQYF.

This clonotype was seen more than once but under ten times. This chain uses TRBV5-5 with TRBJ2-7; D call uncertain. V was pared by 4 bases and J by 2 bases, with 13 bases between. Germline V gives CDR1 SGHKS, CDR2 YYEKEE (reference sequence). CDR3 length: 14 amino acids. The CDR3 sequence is CASSIRRAPYEQYF. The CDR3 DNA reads TGTGCCAGCAGCATCCGCCGGGCCCCCTACGAGCAGTACTTC.

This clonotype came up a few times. The CDR3 protein is CASSLGIGYTEAFF. CDR3 DNA sequence: TGTGCCAGCAGCTTAGGGATAGGCTACACTGAAGCTTTCTTT. This chain connects TRBV7-2 to TRBJ1-1; D unclear. With 1 base removed from V and 3 bases from J, the gap between germline ends came to 9 bases. CDR3 length equals 14 residues. Germline CDR1 SGHTA, CDR2 FQGNSA.

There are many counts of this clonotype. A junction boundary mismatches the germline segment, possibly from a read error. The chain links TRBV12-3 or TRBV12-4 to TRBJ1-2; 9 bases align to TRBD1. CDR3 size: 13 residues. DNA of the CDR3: TGTGCCAGCATTTTAGGGACAGGGAACGGCTACACCTTC. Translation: CASILGTGNGYTF.

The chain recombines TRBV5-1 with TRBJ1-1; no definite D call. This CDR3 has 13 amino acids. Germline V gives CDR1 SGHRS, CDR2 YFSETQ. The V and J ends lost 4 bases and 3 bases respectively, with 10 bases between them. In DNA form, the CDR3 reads TGCGCCAGCAGCACCCGGACGGACACTGAAGCTTTCTTT. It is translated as CASSTRTDTEAFF.

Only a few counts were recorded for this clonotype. CDR3 in amino acids: CSARTILTGEREQYF. CDR3 bases: TGCAGTGCTAGGACTATCCTTACCGGCGAGCGGGAGCAGTACTTC. The chain combines TRBV20-1 with TRBJ2-7; D perhaps matches TRBD2 (5 bases). V lost 3 bases, J lost 7 bases, and 22 bases lay in between. This CDR3 has 15 residues. CDR1 and CDR2 (germline): DFQATT, SNEGSKA (reference sequence).

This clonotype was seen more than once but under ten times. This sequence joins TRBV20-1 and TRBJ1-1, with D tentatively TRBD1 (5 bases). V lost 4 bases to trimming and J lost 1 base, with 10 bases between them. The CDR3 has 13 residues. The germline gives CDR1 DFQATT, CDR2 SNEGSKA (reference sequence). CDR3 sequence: CSANAGTNTEAFF. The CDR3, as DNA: TGCAGTGCTAATGCCGGGACGAACACTGAAGCTTTCTTT.

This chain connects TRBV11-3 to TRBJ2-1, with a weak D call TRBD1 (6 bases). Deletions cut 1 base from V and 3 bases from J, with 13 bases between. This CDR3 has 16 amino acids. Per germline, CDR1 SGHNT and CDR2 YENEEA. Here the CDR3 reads CASSLAGAGGYNEQFF. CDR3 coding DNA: TGTGCCAGCAGCTTAGCAGGGGCAGGAGGCTACAATGAGCAGTTCTTC.

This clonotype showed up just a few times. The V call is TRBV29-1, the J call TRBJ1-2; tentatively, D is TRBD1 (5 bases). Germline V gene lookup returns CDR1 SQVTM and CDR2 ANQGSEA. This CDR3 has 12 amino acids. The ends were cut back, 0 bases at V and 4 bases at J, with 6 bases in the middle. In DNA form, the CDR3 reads TGCAGCGTTGAAGACGACAGCTATGGCTACACCTTC. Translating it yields CSVEDDSYGYTF.

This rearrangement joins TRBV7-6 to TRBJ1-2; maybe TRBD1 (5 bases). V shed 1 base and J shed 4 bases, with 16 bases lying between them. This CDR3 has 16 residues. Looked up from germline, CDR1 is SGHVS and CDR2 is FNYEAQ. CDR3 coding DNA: TGTGCCAGCAGCTTAGGGGGGTTCGATTTCCTCTATGGCTACACCTTC. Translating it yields CASSLGGFDFLYGYTF.

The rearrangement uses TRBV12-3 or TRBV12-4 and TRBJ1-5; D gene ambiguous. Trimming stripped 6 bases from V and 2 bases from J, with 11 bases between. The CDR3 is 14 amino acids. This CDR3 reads CASSRLEGNQPQHF. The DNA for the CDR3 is TGTGCCAGCAGCCGCCTAGAAGGCAATCAGCCCCAGCATTTT.

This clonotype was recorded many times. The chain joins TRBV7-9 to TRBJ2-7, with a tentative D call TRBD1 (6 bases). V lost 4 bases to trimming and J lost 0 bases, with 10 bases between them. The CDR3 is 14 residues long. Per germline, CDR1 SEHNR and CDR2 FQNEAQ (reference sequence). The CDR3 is CASSYQGSSYEQYF. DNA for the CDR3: TGTGCCAGCAGCTATCAGGGGAGCTCCTACGAGCAGTACTTC.

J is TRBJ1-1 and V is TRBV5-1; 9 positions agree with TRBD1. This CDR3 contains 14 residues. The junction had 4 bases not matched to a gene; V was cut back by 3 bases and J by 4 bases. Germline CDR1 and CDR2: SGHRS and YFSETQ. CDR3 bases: TGCGCCAGCAGCTGGACAGGGGAGGGCACTGAAGCTTTCTTT. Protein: CASSWTGEGTEAFF.

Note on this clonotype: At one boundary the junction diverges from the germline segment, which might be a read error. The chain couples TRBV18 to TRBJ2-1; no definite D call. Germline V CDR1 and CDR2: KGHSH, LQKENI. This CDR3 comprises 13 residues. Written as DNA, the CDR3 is TGTGCCGGCTCACCCCTGAAGGACAATGAGCAGTTCTTC. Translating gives CAGSPLKDNEQFF.

The CDR3 region is CSARQGPNQPQHF. CDR3 bases: TGCAGTGCTAGACAGGGCCCCAATCAGCCCCAGCATTTT. The V call is TRBV20-1, the J call TRBJ1-5, with D possibly being TRBD1 (5 bases). V was clipped by 2 bases and J by 3 bases, with 8 bases between them. This CDR3 contains 13 residues. Germline-derived CDR1 and CDR2 are DFQATT and SNEGSKA (reference sequence).

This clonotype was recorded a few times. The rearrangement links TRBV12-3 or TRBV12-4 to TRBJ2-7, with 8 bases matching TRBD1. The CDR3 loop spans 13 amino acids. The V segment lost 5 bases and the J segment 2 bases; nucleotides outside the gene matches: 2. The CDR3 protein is CASSRTGPYEQYF. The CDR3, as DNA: TGTGCCAGCAGTAGGACAGGGCCCTACGAGCAGTACTTC.

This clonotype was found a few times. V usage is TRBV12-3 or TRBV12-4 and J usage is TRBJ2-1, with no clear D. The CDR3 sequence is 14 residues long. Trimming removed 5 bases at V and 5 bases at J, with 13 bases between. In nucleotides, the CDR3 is TGTGCCAGCAGTCCCAGTCAGATCGACAATGAGCAGTTCTTC. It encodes CASSPSQIDNEQFF.

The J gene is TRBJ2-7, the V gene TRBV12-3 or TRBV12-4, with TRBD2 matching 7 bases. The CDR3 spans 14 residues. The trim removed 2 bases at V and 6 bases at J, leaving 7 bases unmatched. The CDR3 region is CASSLRRERAEQYF. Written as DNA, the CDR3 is TGTGCCAGCAGTTTAAGGCGGGAGAGGGCCGAGCAGTACTTC.